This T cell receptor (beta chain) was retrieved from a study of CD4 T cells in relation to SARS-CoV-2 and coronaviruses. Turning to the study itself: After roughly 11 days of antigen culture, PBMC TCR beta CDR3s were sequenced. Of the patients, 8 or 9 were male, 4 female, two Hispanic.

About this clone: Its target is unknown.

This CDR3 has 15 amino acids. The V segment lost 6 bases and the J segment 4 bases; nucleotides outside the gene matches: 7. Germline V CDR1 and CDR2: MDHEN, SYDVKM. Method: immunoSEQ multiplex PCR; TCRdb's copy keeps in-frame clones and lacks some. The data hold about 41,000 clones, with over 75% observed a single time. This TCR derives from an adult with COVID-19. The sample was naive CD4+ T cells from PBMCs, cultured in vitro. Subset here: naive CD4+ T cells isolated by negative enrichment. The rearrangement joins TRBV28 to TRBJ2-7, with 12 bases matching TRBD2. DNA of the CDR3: TGTGCCAGCAGACGCACTAGCGGGAGGTTTTACGAGCAGTACTTC. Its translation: CASRRTSGRFYEQYF.